What follows are 26 T cell receptor beta chains derived from one specimen sequenced in a study of CD8+ T cells in alopecia areata (dated by TCRdb to the late 2010s). The library was produced with the immunoSEQ multiplex PCR assay. To provide template for TCR sequencing, every sample had RNA extracted and reverse transcribed into cDNA. TCRdb holds this immuneACCESS table with in-frame rearrangements only. Some clones are missing; in checked studies, unresolved V genes explain under half, and the rest has no known cause. The sample table holds approximately 120,000 clones, of which roughly 57% were seen once. The top ten constitute around 5.7% of the sample. The time point label here, explained by the study, means: more than three weeks on oral tofacitinib. Taken with the paper, the label for treatment or condition translates to: oral pan-JAK inhibitor, 5-10 mg twice daily. Sequences were derived from CD4+ T cells sorted from blood, sampled at week 4, from a patient treated with tofacitinib. The source is a human donor with alopecia areata.

This chain uses TRBV2 with TRBJ2-1; 11 bases match TRBD2. CDR3 length: 14 amino acids. Germline lookup yields CDR1 SNHLY and CDR2 FYNNEI. V shed 7 bases, J shed 8 bases, and the junction held 7 bases outside the gene matches. In nucleotides, the CDR3 is TGTGCCAGCATTAGCGGGGGGGCCGAGCATGAGCAGTTCTTC. This sequence encodes CASISGGAEHEQFF.

This sequence joins TRBV29-1 and TRBJ2-7; TRBD1 matches 11 bases. The CDR3 is made up of 13 amino acids. J gave up 2 bases and V 6 bases, and 3 bases lay outside the gene matches. Germline V gene data show CDR1 as SQVTM and CDR2 as ANQGSEA. The CDR3 protein is CSVTGQGAYEQYF. DNA for the CDR3: TGCAGCGTCACGGGACAGGGGGCCTACGAGCAGTACTTC.

The V gene is TRBV2, the J gene TRBJ1-5; D is ambiguous. Germline V gene sequence: CDR1 SNHLY, CDR2 FYNNEI. The V gene lost 7 bases and the J gene lost 4 bases, with 14 bases spanning the gap. The CDR3 has 14 residues. In nucleotides, the CDR3 is TGTGCCAGCACCGACGACGGTTCTAATCAGCCCCAGCATTTT. Translated: CASTDDGSNQPQHF.

This clone occurred once. V usage is TRBV9 and J usage is TRBJ2-5; D not resolved. There are 14 residues in the CDR3. V lost 4 bases, J lost 5 bases, and 15 bases lay in between. Germline-derived CDR1 and CDR2 are SGDLS and YYNGEE. DNA for the CDR3: TGTGCCAGCAGCCCTTTCGGAGCCCGGGAGACCCAGTACTTC. Amino acid sequence: CASSPFGARETQYF.

This clone was seen only a few times. The gene calls are TRBV5-4 and TRBJ2-5; a possible D gene is TRBD1 (6 bases). The germline V and J ends were trimmed by 4 bases and 4 bases, with 17 bases remaining between them. The CDR3 loop spans 15 amino acids. CDR1 is SGHNT and CDR2 is YYREEE in the germline V gene (reference sequence). This chain's CDR3 is CASSPGQRVGETQYF. In nucleotides, the CDR3 is TGTGCCAGCAGCCCAGGACAGAGGGTGGGAGAGACCCAGTACTTC.

The chain combines TRBV2 with TRBJ2-5; no firm D call. The CDR3 length is 13 residues. Germline CDR1 reads SNHLY; CDR2 reads FYNNEI. Trimming pared 4 bases from V and 7 bases from J, leaving 13 bases between. The chain's CDR3 is CASSGGTVRTQYF. Here the CDR3 DNA reads TGTGCCAGCAGTGGGGGAACAGTGCGGACCCAGTACTTC.

The chain has TRBV6-5 and TRBJ2-1; 9 bases line up with TRBD2. The trim removed 8 bases at V and 6 bases at J, leaving 8 bases unmatched. This CDR3 contains 14 residues. CDR1 is MNHEY, CDR2 SVGAGI, per germline. In DNA form, the CDR3 reads TGTGCCAGCGGCGGCGGGAGGGCCATCAATGAGCAGTTCTTC. Translation gives CASGGGRAINEQFF.

The V gene is TRBV18, the J gene TRBJ2-7, with TRBD2 as a possible D gene (6 bases). The V end was cut by 0 bases, the J end by 0 bases, with 9 bases between. This CDR3 contains 15 residues. Looked up from germline, CDR1 is KGHSH and CDR2 is LQKENI. The DNA for the CDR3 is TGTGCCAGCTCACCACCAATAGCGGCCTCCTACGAGCAGTACTTC. It yields the protein CASSPPIAASYEQYF.

The chain combines TRBV2 with TRBJ2-3; possibly TRBD2 for D (6 bases). The CDR3 loop spans 14 amino acids. V shed 2 bases and J shed 4 bases, with 10 bases lying between them. CDR1 and CDR2 from the germline V gene are SNHLY and FYNNEI. CDR3 region: CASSEMGGADTQYF. CDR3 bases: TGTGCCAGCAGTGAAATGGGAGGAGCAGATACGCAGTATTTT.

This sequence joins TRBV5-1 and TRBJ2-7, with D possibly TRBD2 on 6 matching bases. The V gene lost 3 bases and the J gene lost 6 bases, with 19 bases spanning the gap. Germline-derived CDR1 and CDR2 are SGHRS and YFSETQ. The length of the CDR3 is 15 residues. CDR3 coding DNA: TGCGCCAGCAGCTCATCCGGGACTGGCTTGGGCGAGCAGTACTTC. It encodes CASSSSGTGLGEQYF.

The chain combines TRBV30 with TRBJ2-7; possibly TRBD2 for D (6 bases). The CDR3 consists of 15 residues. V was trimmed by 2 bases and J by 2 bases, leaving 16 bases between them. Looked up from germline, CDR1 is GTSNPN and CDR2 is SVGIG (reference sequence). For the CDR3, the DNA is TGTGCCTGGAGTAAAACCCCGGGAGCTACCTACGAGCAGTACTTC. Residues: CAWSKTPGATYEQYF.

This clone came up a few times. This chain joins TRBV10-3 and TRBJ2-1; D not certain. Trimming left V 3 bases short and J 4 bases short, with 10 bases between. This CDR3 is built from 14 residues. The germline V gene has CDR1 ENHRY and CDR2 SYGVKD. CDR3 nucleotide sequence: TGTGCCATCAGTGAAGGATCCGGATACAATGAGCAGTTCTTC. It codes for CAISEGSGYNEQFF.

This clone came up once. The chain carries TRBV7-2 and TRBJ2-5; no firm D call. CDR3 length equals 15 residues. Trimming took off 6 bases at V and 2 bases at J, with 16 bases between the two ends. Germline V gene lookup returns CDR1 SGHTA and CDR2 FQGNSA. The CDR3: CASSPSSYPQETQYF. The CDR3 DNA reads as TGTGCCAGCAGTCCCAGTTCCTATCCTCAAGAGACCCAGTACTTC.

This clone was seen a few times. V and J are TRBV30 and TRBJ1-4; the D is unclear. The V end lost 3 bases, the J end lost 6 bases, and 14 bases lay between the germline ends. The CDR3 is made up of 14 amino acids. Germline assignment: CDR1 GTSNPN and CDR2 SVGIG (reference sequence). The CDR3 bases are TGTGCCTGGAGCTCTCGGAGAGGCTATGAAAAACTGTTTTTT. It translates to CAWSSRRGYEKLFF.

The gene calls are TRBV7-9 and TRBJ1-6; D call uncertain. CDR3 size: 15 residues. The V end lost 0 bases, the J end lost 8 bases, and 11 bases lay between the germline ends. Germline V gene sequence: CDR1 SEHNR, CDR2 FQNEAQ (reference sequence). The CDR3 sequence is CASSLAGRGHSPLHF. CDR3 coding DNA: TGTGCCAGCAGCTTAGCGGGTAGAGGGCATTCACCCCTCCACTTT.

V is TRBV6-1 and J is TRBJ2-5, with D perhaps matching TRBD2 (5 bases). The germline V and J ends were trimmed by 3 bases and 3 bases, with 14 bases remaining between them. The CDR3 consists of 15 residues. Looked up from germline, CDR1 is MNHNS and CDR2 is SASEGT. The CDR3 DNA follows: TGTGCCAGCAGTGATGGACTCCGCTACGAAGAGACCCAGTACTTC. This translates into CASSDGLRYEETQYF.

A few counts support this clone. The chain is built from TRBV6-5 and TRBJ1-5; tentative D call: TRBD1 (5 bases). CDR1 MNHEY and CDR2 SVGAGI come from the germline V gene. This CDR3 is built from 15 residues. Trimming took 0 bases from V and 5 from J, leaving 11 bases between them. The CDR3 region is CASSYSLRGDQPQHF. DNA of the CDR3: TGTGCCAGCAGTTACTCTTTGCGGGGCGATCAGCCCCAGCATTTT.

J is TRBJ2-7 and V is TRBV27; tentative D call: TRBD1 (6 bases). The CDR3 is 16 residues long. V gave up 5 bases and J gave up 4 bases, with 21 bases separating them. Germline V gene lookup returns CDR1 MNHEY and CDR2 SMNVEV (reference sequence). The chain's CDR3 is CASSPASGQWNYEQYF. The CDR3 DNA follows: TGTGCCAGCAGTCCCGCCTCCGGACAGTGGAATTACGAGCAGTACTTC.

This chain links TRBV30 with TRBJ1-1, with a tentative D call TRBD1 (5 bases). Germline V gives CDR1 GTSNPN, CDR2 SVGIG (reference sequence). The CDR3 contains 13 residues. Trimming shortened V by 0 bases and J by 3 bases, and 8 bases separated the two germline ends. CDR3 sequence (DNA): TGTGCCTGGAGTGTAGGGGTCCACACTGAAGCTTTCTTT. Its protein product is CAWSVGVHTEAFF. Full variable domain (remainder filled in from reference TRBV30 and TRBJ1-1): SQTIHQWPATLVQPVGSPLSLECTVEGTSNPNLYWYRQAAGRGLQLLFYSVGIGQISSEVPQNLSASRPQDRQFILSSKKLLLSDSGFYLCAWSVGVHTEAFFGQGTRLTVV.

This clone was picked up a small number of times. The chain couples TRBV4-2 to TRBJ2-1, with TRBD2 identical over 11 bases. The CDR3 contains 16 residues. Germline V gene lookup returns CDR1 LGHNA and CDR2 YNFKEQ. The J segment lost 8 bases and the V segment lost 2 bases, leaving 8 bases of the junction unmatched. CDR3 sequence: CASSQYLAGGWDEQFF. The CDR3 nucleotides are TGTGCCAGCAGCCAATATCTAGCGGGGGGCTGGGATGAGCAGTTCTTC.

V usage is TRBV15 and J usage is TRBJ2-5; D not certain. This CDR3 region has 13 residues. Germline V lookup: CDR1 LNHNV, CDR2 YYDKDF (reference sequence). Trimming took off 5 bases at V and 2 bases at J, with 9 bases between the two ends. The CDR3 loop is CATSARKQETQYF. The DNA for the CDR3 is TGTGCCACCAGCGCACGGAAACAAGAGACCCAGTACTTC.

The chain links TRBV27 to TRBJ1-2; D gene ambiguous. With 0 bases removed from V and 8 bases from J, the gap between germline ends came to 13 bases. The V gene's germline CDR1 is MNHEY and CDR2 SMNVEV (reference sequence). The CDR3 runs to 14 residues. CDR3 region: CASSLSARIGGYTF. The CDR3 nucleotides are TGTGCCAGCAGTTTATCGGCCCGGATAGGAGGCTACACCTTC.

This clone was detected a few times. The rearrangement links TRBV30 to TRBJ2-2, with 12 positions matching TRBD2. The CDR3 loop spans 14 amino acids. After removal of 7 bases from V and 6 bases from J, the junction contained 6 bases not matched to a gene. From germline, CDR1 is GTSNPN and CDR2 SVGIG (reference sequence). The DNA of the CDR3 is TGTGCCTCGCAGACTAGCGGGAGTTCCGGGGAGCTGTTTTTT. Translated: CASQTSGSSGELFF.

Only a few counts were recorded for this clone. This chain joins TRBV30 and TRBJ2-3; D unclear. Between the trimmed V and J ends, which lost 2 bases and 3 bases, there was a span of 9 bases. The CDR3 runs to 13 residues. CDR1 and CDR2 (germline): GTSNPN, SVGIG (reference sequence). CDR3 DNA: TGTGCCTGGAGTTTTGTGTCTACAGATACGCAGTATTTT. Translated: CAWSFVSTDTQYF.

The sample holds a few counts of this clone. The chain links TRBV6-5 to TRBJ1-6; TRBD1 matches 10 bases. The CDR3 loop spans 15 amino acids. Per germline, CDR1 MNHEY and CDR2 SVGAGI. With V trimmed by 5 bases and J by 8 bases, 6 bases remained unmatched. The CDR3 DNA reads as TGTGCCAGCAGTGGGACAGGGGTTGGTGATTCACCCCTCCACTTT. This encodes CASSGTGVGDSPLHF.

This clone has just a few counts. The chain is built from TRBV30 and TRBJ1-4, with 7 bases that match TRBD1. The J segment lost 7 bases and the V segment lost 8 bases, leaving 1 base of the junction unmatched. CDR1 GTSNPN and CDR2 SVGIG come from the germline V gene (reference sequence). CDR3 length: 10 amino acids. CDR3 protein: CARGREKLFF. CDR3 nucleotides: TGTGCCAGGGGGCGTGAAAAACTGTTTTTT.